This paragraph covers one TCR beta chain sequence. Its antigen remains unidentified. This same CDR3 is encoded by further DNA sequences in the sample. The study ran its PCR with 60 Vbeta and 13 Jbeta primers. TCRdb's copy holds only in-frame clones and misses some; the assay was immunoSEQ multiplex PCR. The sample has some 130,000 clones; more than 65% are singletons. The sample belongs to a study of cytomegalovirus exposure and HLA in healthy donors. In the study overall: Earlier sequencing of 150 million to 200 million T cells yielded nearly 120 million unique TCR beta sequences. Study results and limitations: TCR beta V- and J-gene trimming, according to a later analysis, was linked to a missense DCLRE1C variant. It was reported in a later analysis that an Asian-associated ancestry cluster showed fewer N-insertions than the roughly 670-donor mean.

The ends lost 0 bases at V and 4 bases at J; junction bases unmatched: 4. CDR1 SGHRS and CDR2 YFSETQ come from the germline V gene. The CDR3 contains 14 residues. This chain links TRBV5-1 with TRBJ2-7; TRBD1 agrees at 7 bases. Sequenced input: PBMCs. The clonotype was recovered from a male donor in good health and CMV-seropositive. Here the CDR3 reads CASSLGQGAYEQYF. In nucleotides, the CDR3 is TGCGCCAGCAGCTTGGGACAGGGCGCTTACGAGCAGTACTTC.